This T cell receptor beta chain was sequenced during a study of beta chain features in type 1 diabetes. The V end was cut by 7 bases, the J end by 1 base, with 10 bases between. This CDR3 spans 13 amino acids. Germline CDR1 and CDR2: MDHEN and SYDVKM. TCRB transcripts that were expressed got sequenced, as all of the isolated RNA had been reverse transcribed. Libraries were prepared by immunoSEQ multiplex PCR; TCRdb keeps only in-frame clonotypes and omits some of them. Among 300,000 to 350,000 clones, around 8.5% were seen once, and the ten largest hold roughly 0.99%. To note about this clone: What it binds is not known.

Study-wide findings and caveats: Shorter TCRB CDR3s, moderately but significantly so, were found in Type 1 diabetes patients in all four CD4+ subsets. PCR could preferentially amplify shorter templates, alike in patients and controls.

The rearrangement joins TRBV28 to TRBJ1-1; D possibly corresponds to TRBD1 (6 bases). The sample consisted of central memory CD4+ T cells from blood. The TCR sequence derives from a man in his thirties or forties with type 1 diabetes. CDR3 sequence: CASTVTGNTEAFF. The CDR3 nucleotides are TGTGCCAGCACCGTGACAGGGAACACTGAAGCTTTCTTT.